Listed below are T cell receptor beta chains from one sample, sequenced in a study of cytomegalovirus exposure and HLA in healthy donors. Profiled with immunoSEQ multiplex PCR; TCRdb holds only in-frame clones, not every one. Of 130,000 or so clones in the sample, about two thirds were seen once. Sequencing was performed on PBMCs. These receptors all stem from a man aged 35 to 55 in good health and CMV-seropositive. The CDR3 runs from the conserved cysteine through the conserved F or W. D genes are given only for firm matches. Not all rows give a size; the values are once, few, many and, for expanded clones, a class.

j_gene | abundance | d_gene | v_gene | CDR3nt | CDR3aa
TRBJ1-3 | few | - | TRBV5-1 | TGCGCCAGCAGCCCGGGGGGGGGACTGCTCAGCTCTGGAAACACCATATATTTT | CASSPGGGLLSSGNTIYF
TRBJ2-2 | - | - | TRBV7-9 | TGTGCCAGCAGCTACTCCCCCTCCCAGGGATATACCGGGGAGCTGTTTTTT | CASSYSPSQGYTGELFF
TRBJ1-4 | once | TRBD1 | TRBV10-3 | TGTGCCATCAGTGAAGGGACAGGGAGTGAAAAACTGTTTTTT | CAISEGTGSEKLFF
TRBJ2-1 | - | TRBD2 | TRBV30 | TGTGCCTGGAGGCGGTCAGCGGGGGTGGGAGGTGAGCAGTTCTTC | CAWRRSAGVGGEQFF
TRBJ2-7 | - | TRBD1 | TRBV6-1 | TGTGCCAGCAGGGACAGGGGGACCTACGAGCAGTACTTC | CASRDRGTYEQYF
TRBJ2-2 | - | - | TRBV6-1 | TGTGCCAGCAGTGTTGAGGGTGCGAACACCGGGGAGCTGTTTTTT | CASSVEGANTGELFF
TRBJ1-5 | - | TRBD1 | TRBV2 | TGTGCCAGCAGTGAGACAGGGGCCGTCAATCAGCCCCAGCATTTT | CASSETGAVNQPQHF
TRBJ2-1 | - | TRBD2 | TRBV9 | TGTGCCAGCAGCGCCCCCGGCGGGGGGCCCTGGGATGAGCAGTTCTTC | CASSAPGGGPWDEQFF
TRBJ2-7 | - | TRBD2 | TRBV11-2 | TGTGCCAGCAGCCCAGAAGGACTAGCGGGGGGTGAGCAGTACTTC | CASSPEGLAGGEQYF
TRBJ2-5 | once | - | TRBV30 | TGTGCCTGGAACCGGCAGGGCGGGACCCAGTACTTC | CAWNRQGGTQYF
TRBJ1-6 | - | TRBD1 | TRBV19 | TGTGCCAGTAGCACCGGGACAGGGTTCTTCCGGTCACCCCTCCACTTT | CASSTGTGFFRSPLHF
TRBJ2-5 | few | - | TRBV6-1 | TGTGCCAGCAGTGCTTCGGGACACTTCCAAGAGACCCAGTACTTC | CASSASGHFQETQYF
TRBJ1-4 | - | TRBD1 | TRBV6-6 | TGTGCCAGCACTATGGGGACAGGGTTTTTGTTTTTT | CASTMGTGFLFF
TRBJ2-7 | - | TRBD1 | TRBV5-6 | TGTGCCAGCAGCTCACAGGGGGGATACGAGCAGTACTTC | CASSSQGGYEQYF
TRBJ2-1 | - | TRBD1 | TRBV29-1 | TGCAGCGTGCCGGGACAGGGGTTGAGGTACTACAATGAGCAGTTCTTC | CSVPGQGLRYYNEQFF
TRBJ2-3 | - | - | TRBV6-1 | TGTGCCAGCAGTGAAGCGGAGGGTTCCACAGATACGCAGTATTTT | CASSEAEGSTDTQYF
TRBJ2-1 | - | TRBD2 | TRBV18 | TGTGCCAGCTCACCACCCGGGACTAGCGGGAGGGGTGAGCAGTTCTTC | CASSPPGTSGRGEQFF
TRBJ2-7 | once | - | TRBV7-9 | TGTGCCAGCAGCTTGCCTAGCTCCTACGAGCAGTACTTC | CASSLPSSYEQYF
TRBJ1-6 | - | TRBD1 | TRBV7-9 | TGTGCCAGCAGCCCCCGGGACAGTGATAATTCACCCCTCCACTTT | CASSPRDSDNSPLHF
TRBJ1-5 | - | TRBD1 | TRBV19 | TGTGCCAGTAGACAACAGGGGGTAGGTGGCAATCAGCCCCAGCATTTT | CASRQQGVGGNQPQHF
TRBJ2-5 | - | TRBD1 | TRBV7-9 | TGTGCCAGCAGCTTAGCAGGGGGCCCAGAGACCCAGTACTTC | CASSLAGGPETQYF
TRBJ2-3 | - | - | TRBV19 | TGTGCCAGTAGTGGAGGGGTCCGCACAGATACGCAGTATTTT | CASSGGVRTDTQYF
TRBJ1-3 | - | - | TRBV28 | TGTGCCAGCTCGGCGGAGAGCTCTGGAAACACCATATATTTT | CASSAESSGNTIYF
TRBJ2-4 | - | - | TRBV5-6 | TGTGCCAGCAGCTTGCAGGAAGCCAAAAACATTCAGTACTTC | CASSLQEAKNIQYF
TRBJ2-3 | - | - | TRBV7-2 | TGTGCCAGCAGTCGCGGCCCAGAGGAAGATACGCAGTATTTT | CASSRGPEEDTQYF
TRBJ1-1 | few | - | TRBV7-2 | TGTGCCAGCAGCGTCGACAGGTCAGACACTGAAGCTTTCTTT | CASSVDRSDTEAFF
TRBJ2-2 | few | TRBD2 | TRBV4-1 | TGCGCCAGCAGCCTCCGCTTAGCGGGGCCCAACACCGGGGAGCTGTTTTTT | CASSLRLAGPNTGELFF
TRBJ2-2 | - | TRBD1 | TRBV10-2 | TGCGCCAGCAGTTCACAGGGGGCCGAGGGCGGGGAGCTGTTTTTT | CASSSQGAEGGELFF
TRBJ2-7 | - | - | TRBV4-2 | TGTGCCAGCAGCCAAGAGGCAAGGGGTAGAGACTACGAGCAGTACTTC | CASSQEARGRDYEQYF
TRBJ1-4 | - | - | TRBV7-6 | TGTGCCAGCAGCGCTCGACAGTCCTATAATGAAAAACTGTTTTTT | CASSARQSYNEKLFF
TRBJ1-2 | - | - | TRBV19 | TGTGCCAGTCAGCCTCGGGACTGGAACTATGGCTACACCTTC | CASQPRDWNYGYTF
TRBJ2-7 | - | TRBD2 | TRBV5-1 | TGCGCCAGCAGCTTGGCGGGTAGCGGGGGCTACGAGCAGTACTTC | CASSLAGSGGYEQYF
TRBJ1-2 | - | - | TRBV20-1 | TGCAGTTGCGGAGAGGATGGCTACACCTTC | CSCGEDGYTF
TRBJ2-2 | - | TRBD1 | TRBV4-2 | TGTGCCAGCAGCCAATCCTTTCGACAGGGGGGCAACACCGGGGAGCTGTTTTTT | CASSQSFRQGGNTGELFF
TRBJ1-1 | - | - | TRBV7-9 | TGTTCCAGCAGCTCGACCCGGACAGTTAACACTGAAGCTTTCTTT | CSSSSTRTVNTEAFF
TRBJ2-7 | - | - | TRBV7-2 | TGTGCCAGCAGCCCGTCGGGGTTTAGCTCCTACGAGCAGTACTTC | CASSPSGFSSYEQYF
TRBJ2-5 | - | - | TRBV9 | TGTGCCAGCAGCGTAGCTGGGCGGGGCGGCCAAGAGACCCAGTACTTC | CASSVAGRGGQETQYF
TRBJ1-3 | - | - | TRBV5-1 | TGCGCCAGCAGCTTACAAACTGGAGGAGCGGCAAACACCATATATTTT | CASSLQTGGAANTIYF
TRBJ1-1 | - | - | TRBV19 | TGTGCCAGTAGTATAGATTTCGGGGGGCGGGACACTGAAGCTTTCTTT | CASSIDFGGRDTEAFF
TRBJ2-5 | - | TRBD1 | TRBV2 | TGTGCCAGCAGTGTTCGACAGGGGGTTGGGACCCAGTACTTC | CASSVRQGVGTQYF
TRBJ1-1 | once | - | TRBV6-1 | TGTGCCAACCGAGTAGGAGTGAACACTGAAGCTTTCTTT | CANRVGVNTEAFF
TRBJ1-1 | - | TRBD1 | TRBV28 | TGTGCCAGCAGTCCGGGACAGGGCCTTGAAGCTTTCTTT | CASSPGQGLEAFF
TRBJ2-5 | - | - | TRBV30 | TGTGCCTGGACAGGATTCCAAGAGACCCAGTACTTC | CAWTGFQETQYF
TRBJ2-5 | once | - | TRBV14 | TGTGCCAGCAGCCAGCTAGGAGGCGGCCAAGAGACCCAGTACTTC | CASSQLGGGQETQYF
TRBJ2-7 | - | TRBD1 | TRBV2 | TGTGCCAGCAGTGAAGCAGGAGGACAGGCCTACGAGCAGTACTTC | CASSEAGGQAYEQYF
TRBJ2-3 | - | - | TRBV5-1 | TGCGCCAGCAGCTTGGCCACCCCCAGGGGATCAGATACGCAGTATTTT | CASSLATPRGSDTQYF
TRBJ1-2 | - | - | TRBV18 | TGTGCCAGCTCACCATCGGCAGGGGTTGTCTATGGCTACACCTTC | CASSPSAGVVYGYTF
TRBJ2-1 | - | - | TRBV2 | TGTGCCAGCAGTATGAGGAATGAGCAGTTCTTC | CASSMRNEQFF
TRBJ2-7 | - | - | TRBV10-3 | TGTGCCATCAGCGTGATTAGGGACATGAACGAGCAGTACTTC | CAISVIRDMNEQYF